These 14 T cell receptor beta chains came from one sample sequenced in a study of shared clonotypes between healthy human individuals. Sequencing used immunoSEQ multiplex PCR; TCRdb keeps in-frame clones, though not all of them. The data contain around 1 million clones, less than 85% of them singletons. Sequencing was carried out using memory CD4+ T cells sorted from blood. Subset noted: CD45RA-negative fraction. These receptor sequences come from a man between 18 and 29 years old in good health.

This clone was seen many times. The chain couples TRBV6-5 to TRBJ1-2; perhaps TRBD1 as D (6 bases). The ends were cut back, 5 bases at V and 8 bases at J, with 15 bases in the middle. This CDR3 region has 13 residues. Germline V gene data show CDR1 as MNHEY and CDR2 as SVGAGI. The DNA for the CDR3 is TGTGCCAGCAGTCCCCGAGGGGGGGCAGGCTACACCTTC. Protein: CASSPRGGAGYTF.

This chain connects TRBV18 to TRBJ1-3, with no clear D. Germline CDR1 and CDR2: KGHSH and LQKENI. The CDR3 runs 16 residues. Trimming took off 4 bases at V and 4 bases at J, with 17 bases between the two ends. This CDR3 reads CASSQQRFGRGNTIYF. CDR3 nucleotide sequence: TGTGCCAGCTCACAACAACGTTTCGGCAGAGGAAACACCATATATTTT.

This chain connects TRBV5-1 to TRBJ1-5, with 9 bases lining up with TRBD1. V gave up 4 bases and J gave up 7 bases; unmatched junction bases: 12. Germline CDR1 is SGHRS and CDR2 is YFSETQ. CDR3 length: 16 residues. CDR3 nucleotide sequence: TGCGCCAGCAGCCTGGACGGGACAGGGACGGGGCAGCCCCAGCATTTT. Protein product: CASSLDGTGTGQPQHF. Full variable domain (missing parts from reference TRBV5-1 and TRBJ1-5): KAGVTQTPRYLIKTRGQQVTLSCSPISGHRSVSWYQQTPGQGLQFLFEYFSETQRNKGNFPGRFSGRQFSNSRSEMNVSTLELGDSALYLCASSLDGTGTGQPQHFGDGTRLSIL.

The chain couples TRBV10-1 to TRBJ2-3; D is uncertain. CDR1 and CDR2 (germline): WNHNN, SYGVQD (reference sequence). Trimming stripped 6 bases from V and 4 bases from J, with 8 bases between. CDR3 size: 12 residues. The CDR3 nucleotides are TGCGCCAGCAGCTTTGGATCAGATACGCAGTATTTT. This gives the protein CASSFGSDTQYF.

The CDR3, as DNA: TGCGCCAGCAGCTTCGGGACTACTCGCCCCGGGGAGCTGTTTTTT. Its translation: CASSFGTTRPGELFF. The rearrangement joins TRBV5-1 to TRBJ2-2, with TRBD2 matching 7 bases. The CDR3 runs 15 residues. From germline, CDR1 is SGHRS and CDR2 YFSETQ. V shed 2 bases and J 6 bases; nucleotides not matched to a gene: 7.

The chain combines TRBV5-1 with TRBJ2-1; tentative D call: TRBD1 (5 bases). Germline V gene data show CDR1 as SGHRS and CDR2 as YFSETQ. Trimming stripped 5 bases from V and 8 bases from J, with 14 bases between. This CDR3 has 13 residues. The CDR3 reads CASRQDGADEQFF. Here the CDR3 DNA reads TGCGCCAGCAGGCAGGATGGGGCTGATGAGCAGTTCTTC. Drawing the rest from reference TRBV5-1 and TRBJ2-1, the complete variable domain is KAGVTQTPRYLIKTRGQQVTLSCSPISGHRSVSWYQQTPGQGLQFLFEYFSETQRNKGNFPGRFSGRQFSNSRSEMNVSTLELGDSALYLCASRQDGADEQFFGPGTRLTVL.

The chain combines TRBV9 with TRBJ2-2, with unresolved D. Per the germline V gene, CDR1 is SGDLS and CDR2 is YYNGEE. V lost 2 bases to trimming and J lost 6 bases, with 14 bases between them. There are 15 residues in the CDR3. CDR3: CASSVDPQLSGELFF. As DNA, the CDR3 is TGTGCCAGCAGCGTGGACCCTCAGCTTTCCGGGGAGCTGTTTTTT.

The CDR3 DNA reads TGCGCCAGCAGCCAAGGACCCCTGGGGTCCTACGAGCAGTACTTC. Translating gives CASSQGPLGSYEQYF. The V and J genes are TRBV4-3 and TRBJ2-7; no firm D call. The CDR3 covers 15 residues. CDR1 and CDR2 (germline): LGHNA, YSLEER. V lost 1 base, J lost 1 base, and 11 bases lay in between.

As to this clone: Other DNA variants within this sample encode the same CDR3. In DNA form, the CDR3 reads TGCGCCAGCAGCCAGGGTGCGAAGCTTGCCTCCCCCCTCCACTTT. Protein sequence: CASSQGAKLASPLHF. The chain combines TRBV4-3 with TRBJ1-6; D call uncertain. Per germline, CDR1 LGHNA and CDR2 YSLEER. The CDR3 loop spans 15 amino acids. V lost 3 bases and J lost 13, with 19 bases in between.

V usage is TRBV9 and J usage is TRBJ2-1; D possibly matches TRBD1 or TRBD2 (6 bases each). With 2 bases removed from V and 7 bases from J, the gap between germline ends came to 13 bases. The CDR3 has 14 amino acids. The germline V gene has CDR1 SGDLS and CDR2 YYNGEE. The DNA for the CDR3 is TGTGCCAGCAGCGTTGGTCGGGGGCCTAATGAGCAGTTCTTC. It specifies CASSVGRGPNEQFF.

Many counts were recorded for this clone. In the same sample, other DNA sequences code for this CDR3. This chain uses TRBV7-3 with TRBJ1-1; D unresolved. The CDR3 runs to 16 residues. Germline CDR1 SGHTA, CDR2 FQGTGA. V lost 2 bases and J 5 bases, leaving 18 bases between the germline ends. Written as DNA, the CDR3 is TGTGCCAGCAGCTTATTTCTTTTGGGGTCAGCAACTGAAGCTTTCTTT. Its translation: CASSLFLLGSATEAFF.

The chain recombines TRBV14 with TRBJ2-1; possible D gene TRBD2, 5 bases. This CDR3 region has 16 residues. Deletions cut 0 bases from V and 0 bases from J, with 9 bases between. Germline V gene data show CDR1 as SGHDN and CDR2 as FVKESK. CDR3 in DNA: TGTGCCAGCAGCCAAGATTGGCTAGCCTCCTACAATGAGCAGTTCTTC. Protein: CASSQDWLASYNEQFF.

This clone was seen only a few times. The gene calls are TRBV7-3 and TRBJ2-1, with D perhaps TRBD1 or TRBD2 (6 bases each). V lost 5 bases to trimming and J lost 7 bases, with 15 bases between them. This CDR3 has 14 amino acids. Germline CDR1 reads SGHTA; CDR2 reads FQGTGA. In nucleotides, the CDR3 is TGTGCCAGCAGCCCCTCAAGGGGGGCAAATGAGCAGTTCTTC. The encoded protein is CASSPSRGANEQFF.

The chain combines TRBV5-4 with TRBJ1-6; D is unclear. Germline CDR1 SGHNT, CDR2 YYREEE (reference sequence). The CDR3 has 18 amino acids. The V gene lost 4 bases and the J gene lost 0 bases, with 17 bases spanning the gap. The CDR3 coding sequence is TGTGCCAGCAGCGTGCGTCAAGTGGTGAGCTCCTATAATTCACCCCTCCACTTT. It translates to CASSVRQVVSSYNSPLHF. Full variable domain (remainder filled in from reference TRBV5-4 and TRBJ1-6): ETGVTQSPTHLIKTRGQQVTLRCSSQSGHNTVSWYQQALGQGPQFIFQYYREEENGRGNFPPRFSGLQFPNYSSELNVNALELDDSALYLCASSVRQVVSSYNSPLHFGNGTRLTVT.